The T cell receptor (beta chain) described here comes from a study of blood T cell repertoires in COVID-19 (dated by TCRdb to the early 2020s). Some background on the complete study: The collaborator samples originated in the United States, Italy and Spain and spanned the acute and convalescent phases of COVID-19. Where available, HLA class I and class II types were obtained from metadata supplied by the sample provider rather than from assay-based typing. A freely available public database, intended as a resource for researchers studying the immune response to SARS-CoV-2, is where the repertoires were released. Samples were obtained from the ongoing ImmuneRACE study (first 160 participants) and from 1,254 subjects provided by 6 global collaborators. The sample metadata nearly always contained a de-identified subject ID, COVID-19 status, age in years and sex. The material from the prospective study consisted of cDNA or gDNA derived from T cells, B-cell-depleted T cells, or PBMCs. The dataset comprised deeply sampled blood TCRbeta repertoires from subjects exposed to, actively infected with, or recovered from COVID-19. The full study reports these points: The amount of clinical and demographic metadata varied by source and participant and was provided uncurated.

TCRbeta CDR3 regions were amplified from genomic DNA by means of the immunoSEQ Assay, a bias-controlled multiplex PCR. The published analysis was carried out like this. The number of nucleated cells in each sample was estimated from the amplification of reference gene primers within the assay. To quantify the absolute abundance of each unique TCRbeta CDR3 rearrangement, sequence reads were collapsed and filtered. For each sample, productive Simpson clonality was calculated as the square root of Simpson's diversity index over productive rearrangements. This is the immuneACCESS table as TCRdb keeps it, with only in-frame sequences that have V and J called. A part of the clones is gone; compared with another copy, unresolved V genes explain less than half, and the rest is unexplained. V and J calls and clone size follow that table, whereas D and trimming were derived from the DNA. Across this sample there are 110,000 or so clones, with around 85% seen only once. Of the sample, around 5.5% falls within the top ten clones.

CDR1 and CDR2 are drawn from the germline V gene (reference sequence): GTSNPN, SVGIG. V has 4 bases trimmed and J has 3 bases trimmed; junction bases matching no gene number 4. The CDR3, cysteine through phenylalanine, is 13 amino acids long. The DNA shown is the 39-base CDR3, in frame from base 1. In regard to this clone: The target of this receptor is not known. No base qualities exist here, and no much larger clone lies one base off it.

One collaborating source in Seattle enrolled patients while the patients were actively infected and followed the patients over time throughout the course of disease. The collaborating institutions used their own protocols to collect whole blood in K2EDTA tubes. For TCRbeta analysis, collaborator samples were shipped as frozen whole blood, as isolated PBMCs, or as DNA extracted from either sample type. The sequence came from a woman in her sixties or seventies with COVID-19, enrolled during active disease. The sequencing sample was made of peripheral blood. The chain joins TRBV30 to TRBJ1-1; TRBD1 aligns with 8 central bases. The DNA reads TGTGCCTGGACAAAGACAGGGGACACTGAAGCTTTCTTT. Its translation is CAWTKTGDTEAFF.